This TCR beta chain was identified in a study of graft-versus-host responses after intestinal transplantation. Study details: Each recipient received anti-thymocyte globulin induction, then tacrolimus and steroids for about 3 years.

CDR1 and CDR2 from the germline V gene are SGHNT and YENEEA. CDR3 length: 15 residues. Trimming took 2 bases from V and 0 from J, leaving 8 bases between them. The method was immunoSEQ multiplex PCR; TCRdb's version includes in-frame clones alone and lacks a portion of them. The profile shows approximately 130,000 clones, just over 90% of them singletons. Notes on this clone: Its antigen is currently unknown.

The clonotype comes from a human donor who received an intestinal transplant. The chain couples TRBV11-3 to TRBJ1-3; D is unclear. Sequences were derived from unstimulated CD4+ T cells sorted from spleen or lymph node cells, sampled before intestinal transplant. The CDR3: CASSLNSYSGNTIYF. CDR3 DNA: TGTGCCAGCAGCTTAAACAGCTACTCTGGAAACACCATATATTTT.